Listed below are T cell receptor beta chains from one sample, sequenced in a study of blood T cell repertoires in COVID-19. Here immunoSEQ multiplex PCR was the method, and the copy in TCRdb shows in-frame clones only, minus some. The sample shows approximately 230,000 clones, over 75% of them seen only once. Sequencing was done on a sample of PBMCs or T cells enriched from blood (not recorded which). These receptor sequences come from a young man who had recovered from COVID-19. Each CDR3 is given with its conserved first and last residue. D genes are given only for firm matches. Some rows mark clone size as missing; the rest say once, few, many or name a class of expanded clone.

>TRBJ1-1|-|-|TRBV27
CASSLGQGLGNTEAFF
TGTGCCAGCAGTTTAGGGCAGGGGTTGGGGAACACTGAAGCTTTCTTT
>TRBJ1-2|TRBD1|-|TRBV30
CAWRHQGGGYTF
TGTGCCTGGAGGCATCAGGGGGGCGGCTACACCTTC
>TRBJ2-1|TRBD2|-|TRBV3-1/TRBV3-2
CASSQIAGTSSYNEQFF
TGTGCCAGCAGCCAGATAGCGGGGACGAGCTCCTACAATGAGCAGTTCTTC
>TRBJ2-1|TRBD2|-|TRBV29-1
CSVAGGAEFYNEQFF
TGCAGCGTTGCGGGGGGGGCGGAATTCTACAATGAGCAGTTCTTC
>TRBJ2-3|-|-|TRBV5-1
CASSWRQEGTDTQYF
TGCGCCAGCAGCTGGAGACAGGAGGGCACAGATACGCAGTATTTT
>TRBJ2-1|TRBD2|-|TRBV18
CASSPYSPAGTSGYNEQFF
TGTGCCAGCTCACCTTACAGCCCGGCCGGGACTAGCGGCTACAATGAGCAGTTCTTC
>TRBJ2-1|-|-|TRBV10-3
CAISERGNEQFF
TGTGCCATCAGTGAGCGGGGGAATGAGCAGTTCTTC
>TRBJ1-2|-|few|TRBV11-3
CASSLGVQGNYGYTF
TGTGCCAGCAGCTTAGGGGTTCAGGGGAACTATGGCTACACCTTC
>TRBJ2-1|-|-|TRBV10-3
CATTSTGYNEQFF
TGTGCCACCACCTCTACAGGCTACAATGAGCAGTTCTTC
>TRBJ1-2|TRBD1|-|TRBV11-1
CASSSGQGAYGYTF
TGTGCCAGCAGCTCCGGACAGGGAGCCTATGGCTACACCTTC
>TRBJ1-4|-|-|TRBV11-2
CASSPRQATNEKLFF
TGTGCCAGCAGCCCCCGACAAGCAACTAATGAAAAACTGTTTTTT
>TRBJ1-5|-|-|TRBV6-1
CASSEEWQGYQPQHF
TGTGCCAGCAGTGAAGAGTGGCAGGGCTACCAGCCCCAGCATTTT
>TRBJ1-1|-|-|TRBV3-1/TRBV3-2
CASSQEAARGSATEAFF
TGTGCCAGCAGCCAAGAGGCGGCCAGGGGTTCTGCCACTGAAGCTTTCTTT
>TRBJ2-2|TRBD1|-|TRBV11-2
CASNHRGPNTGELFF
TGTGCCAGCAACCACAGGGGCCCGAACACCGGGGAGCTGTTTTTT
>TRBJ2-2|-|-|TRBV16
CASSQRAGGTAGELFF
TGTGCCAGCAGCCAGCGTGCGGGTGGTACGGCCGGGGAGCTGTTTTTT
>TRBJ1-1|-|-|TRBV2
CASSTGFSTEAFF
TGTGCCAGCAGTACAGGGTTTAGCACTGAAGCTTTCTTT
>TRBJ1-6|TRBD1|-|TRBV5-1
CASTGTGDNSPLHF
TGCGCCAGCACCGGGACAGGGGATAATTCACCCCTCCACTTT
>TRBJ1-6|-|-|TRBV6-4
CASSAAGRNSPLHF
TGTGCCAGCAGTGCGGCAGGGAGGAATTCACCCCTCCACTTT
>TRBJ2-7|-|-|TRBV12-1
CASSNTSGIEVASYEQYF
TGTGCCAGCAGTAACACCTCTGGAATAGAGGTAGCTAGCTACGAGCAGTACTTC
>TRBJ1-2|TRBD1|-|TRBV27
CASSLSGDRAYTF
TGTGCCAGCAGTTTATCGGGGGACAGGGCCTACACCTTC
>TRBJ1-2|-|-|TRBV5-1
CASSLGGNNYGYTF
TGCGCCAGCAGCTTGGGAGGGAATAACTATGGCTACACCTTC
>TRBJ1-1|TRBD1|-|TRBV19
CASSKGTGEEGGTEAFF
TGTGCCAGTAGTAAGGGGACAGGGGAGGAAGGGGGAACTGAAGCTTTCTTT
>TRBJ1-2|TRBD1|-|TRBV5-6
CASRTYGTGKGYTF
TGTGCCAGCAGGACCTACGGGACAGGGAAAGGCTACACCTTC
>TRBJ2-5|-|-|TRBV15
CATSRDAQIKTQYF
TGTGCCACCAGCAGAGATGCCCAGATTAAGACCCAGTACTTC
>TRBJ1-2|TRBD1|-|TRBV7-9
CASSLGVGQDRSSYGYTF
TGTGCCAGCAGCTTAGGAGTGGGACAGGACCGAAGTTCCTATGGCTACACCTTC
>TRBJ2-1|TRBD1|-|TRBV5-1
CASSHQVTGGNYNEQFF
TGCGCCAGCAGCCACCAAGTGACAGGGGGTAATTACAATGAGCAGTTCTTC
>TRBJ2-1|TRBD2|-|TRBV27
CASLPGLAGADEQFF
TGTGCCAGCCTCCCGGGACTAGCGGGAGCCGATGAGCAGTTCTTC
>TRBJ1-4|-|-|TRBV5-1
CASSLGGKLFF
TGCGCCAGCAGCCTAGGGGGAAAACTGTTTTTT
>TRBJ1-6|-|-|TRBV15
CATSSTEPSPLHF
TGTGCCACCAGCAGTACAGAGCCTTCACCCCTCCACTTT
>TRBJ2-5|TRBD1|few|TRBV28
CASSLPGQGREETQYF
TGTGCCAGCAGTTTACCCGGACAGGGAAGGGAAGAGACCCAGTACTTC
>TRBJ1-5|TRBD1|-|TRBV7-8
CASSYGTGGSNQPQHF
TGTGCCAGCAGCTATGGGACAGGGGGTAGCAATCAGCCCCAGCATTTT
>TRBJ1-1|-|once|TRBV5-1
CASSLLGHLTEAFF
TGCGCCAGCAGCTTGTTAGGACACCTCACTGAAGCTTTCTTT
>TRBJ1-2|-|-|TRBV5-5
CASSLDSWGYTF
TGTGCCAGCAGCTTGGACAGCTGGGGCTACACCTTC
>TRBJ1-3|-|-|TRBV12-2
CASRYPRSSGNTIYF
TGTGCAAGTCGCTATCCCCGTAGCTCTGGAAACACCATATATTTT
>TRBJ2-3|TRBD1|-|TRBV5-4
CASSRDRGPTDTQYF
TGTGCCAGCAGCAGGGACAGGGGGCCTACAGATACGCAGTATTTT
>TRBJ1-1|TRBD1|-|TRBV27
CASRFRTGNTEAFF
TGTGCCAGCAGATTTAGGACAGGGAACACTGAAGCTTTCTTT
>TRBJ1-6|-|-|TRBV28
CASSEDNSPLHF
TGTGCCAGCAGTGAGGATAATTCACCCCTCCACTTT
>TRBJ1-2|-|once|TRBV3-1/TRBV3-2
CASRAGALNYGYTF
TGTGCCAGCAGAGCAGGGGCTCTGAACTATGGCTACACCTTC
>TRBJ2-1|TRBD2|-|TRBV2
CASGLADYNEQFF
TGTGCCAGCGGACTAGCGGATTACAATGAGCAGTTCTTC
>TRBJ2-2|TRBD2|few|TRBV4-2
CASSLLAVDTGELFF
TGTGCCAGCAGCCTACTAGCGGTGGACACCGGGGAGCTGTTTTTT
>TRBJ1-5|TRBD1|-|TRBV19
CASSIAGGDQPQHF
TGTGCCAGTAGTATCGCAGGGGGCGATCAGCCCCAGCATTTT
>TRBJ2-3|-|-|TRBV12-1
CASSSDQPGQKADTQYF
TGTGCCAGCAGCTCCGACCAGCCGGGACAGAAGGCAGATACGCAGTATTTT
>TRBJ1-5|-|-|TRBV19
CASSNQGQSNQPQHF
TGTGCCAGTAGTAACCAAGGACAGTCCAATCAGCCCCAGCATTTT
>TRBJ1-2|-|-|TRBV5-4
CASSLEAGAYGYTF
TGTGCCAGCAGCTTGGAGGCAGGCGCCTATGGCTACACCTTC
>TRBJ2-1|TRBD2|-|TRBV27
CASSLERGAYNEQFF
TGTGCCAGCAGTTTGGAGCGGGGAGCCTACAATGAGCAGTTCTTC